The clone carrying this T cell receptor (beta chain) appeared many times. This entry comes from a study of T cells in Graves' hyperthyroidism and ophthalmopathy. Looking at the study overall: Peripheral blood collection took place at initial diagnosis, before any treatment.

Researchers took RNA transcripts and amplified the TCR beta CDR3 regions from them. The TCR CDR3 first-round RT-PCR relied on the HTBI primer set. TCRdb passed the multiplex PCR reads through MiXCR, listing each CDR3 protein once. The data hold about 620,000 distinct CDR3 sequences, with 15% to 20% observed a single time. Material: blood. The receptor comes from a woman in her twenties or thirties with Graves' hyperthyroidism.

CDR3 loop: CASSSRPGQGYYEQYF. The CDR3 nucleotides are TGCGCCAGCAGCTCCCGTCCGGGACAGGGATACTACGAGCAGTACTTC. The rearrangement uses TRBV5-1 and TRBJ2-7, with 9 nucleotides matching TRBD1. Germline CDR1 and CDR2: SGHRS and YFSETQ. CDR3 size: 16 residues. V trimming: 3 bases; J trimming: 3 bases; junction bases outside the gene matches: 10.